Listed below are T cell receptor beta chains from one sample, sequenced in a study of T cell responses to AZD1222 COVID-19 vaccine. Measured with immunoSEQ multiplex PCR; TCRdb has only the in-frame clones, and not every one. This sample carries 140,000 to 150,000 clones, around 88% of them seen once, and the ten largest clones take more than 12%. The sample was peripheral blood, taken on day 0 of AZD1222 vaccination. Receptor source: an adult in good health. The CDR3 runs from the conserved cysteine through the conserved F or W.

TRBV28	TRBJ1-3	CASSLYPSNSGNTIYF
TRBV19	TRBJ2-6	CASSMASGANVLTF
TRBV10-3	TRBJ1-2	CAIGAPTTRYGYTF
TRBV7-9	TRBJ2-3	CASSLWVRGPTDTQYF
TRBV30	TRBJ1-5	CALSEGPLGNQPQHF
TRBV7-2	TRBJ2-5	CASSRSGTGETQYF
TRBV12-3/TRBV12-4	TRBJ1-5	CASNSGGNQPQHF
TRBV18	TRBJ2-5	CASSSGAGQETQYF
TRBV2	TRBJ1-2	CASSEDLGRGYTF
TRBV7-9	TRBJ2-2	CASIQGVSTGELFF
TRBV28	TRBJ1-5	CASSRSDRGRSNQPQHF
TRBV5-1	TRBJ1-1	CASSLEVSSGTEAFF
TRBV9	TRBJ2-1	CASSSGPTGGEQFF
TRBV7-6	TRBJ2-4	CASSPDRGAKNIQYF
TRBV19	TRBJ1-5	CASSAQLANQPQHF
TRBV29-1	TRBJ1-1	CSVNRQGDSFF
TRBV7-2	TRBJ1-3	CASSLGAKGTGNTIYF
TRBV18	TRBJ2-3	CASSPPIQYGTDTQYF
TRBV5-1	TRBJ1-4	CASSSGQGAQGKLFF
TRBV3-1/TRBV3-2	TRBJ2-7	CASSQKPESGAGEQYF
TRBV19	TRBJ2-7	CASSISLPLSYEQYF
TRBV5-6	TRBJ2-3	CASSLRGGSGTDTQYF
TRBV3-1/TRBV3-2	TRBJ1-3	CASSQVNPGNTIYF
TRBV28	TRBJ2-7	CASSLAGEYEQYF
TRBV7-3	TRBJ1-1	CASSFEPKGHPTSERESTEAFF
TRBV4-3	TRBJ2-3	CASSSWSSTDTQYF
TRBV11-3	TRBJ1-5	CASSTYRSRSNQPQHF
TRBV4-3	TRBJ2-1	CASSGSHRGTGGTEQFF
TRBV12-3/TRBV12-4	TRBJ2-5	CASSLWTTPTQYF
TRBV4-1	TRBJ1-5	CASSQVSVRDQPQHF
TRBV2	TRBJ2-2	CASRKTNTGELFF
TRBV6-4	TRBJ2-1	CASSELEDEQFF
TRBV27	TRBJ2-3	CASSLSLVADTQYF
TRBV7-2	TRBJ1-2	CASSPSGAYGYTF
TRBV30	TRBJ1-1	CAWNIGNSNTEAFF
TRBV9	TRBJ2-5	CASSPSGWETQYF
TRBV29-1	TRBJ2-7	CSVGRGGWNEQYF
TRBV28	TRBJ1-5	CASSFQYSNQPQHF
TRBV15	TRBJ2-5	CAASGRGRETQYF
TRBV11-3	TRBJ1-4	CASSLRANEKLFF
TRBV4-3	TRBJ1-3	CASSQVGVDGNTIYF
TRBV29-1	TRBJ1-1	CSVGGESDTEAFF
TRBV5-6	TRBJ1-5	CASSYSGQGLRLDF
TRBV28	TRBJ1-2	CASSYTNYGYTF
TRBV27	TRBJ2-3	CASSLSRGLKGDTQYF
TRBV7-9	TRBJ1-2	CASSYDGNYGYTF
TRBV6-2/TRBV6-3	TRBJ1-1	CASSTNRDTEAFF
TRBV4-2	TRBJ1-4	CASSLPGKAERGLFF
TRBV4-2	TRBJ2-1	CASSQDRQGLDEQFF
TRBV11-3	TRBJ2-2	CASSLSGGALAGELFF
TRBV10-3	TRBJ2-2	CAIGGSQGTVNTGELFF
TRBV27	TRBJ2-1	CASGGGGPYNEQFF
TRBV19	TRBJ2-2	CASSDTSRGRRAGELFF
TRBV18	TRBJ1-5	CASSAWGYQPQHF
TRBV27	TRBJ1-2	CASSLDREYGYTF
TRBV27	TRBJ1-2	CASSLYARGAGVYGYTF
TRBV19	TRBJ2-1	CASSRGTMSNEQFF
TRBV19	TRBJ1-6	CASSTTGGVSPLHF
TRBV25-1	TRBJ1-3	CASSVGGSGNTIYF